This T cell receptor (beta chain) was retrieved from a study of OX40 agonist ivuxolimab in advanced cancers. Study context: Each patient was given ivuxolimab into a vein every 2 weeks, at 0.01 to 10 mg/kg.

This clone was seen a few times. What it binds is not known. The germline V gene has CDR1 KGHSH and CDR2 LQKENI. The V gene end was trimmed by 2 bases and the J gene end by 1 base; junction bases not matched to a gene: 1. The CDR3 totals 14 residues. Sequenced by immunoSEQ multiplex PCR; TCRdb stores in-frame clones only, minus some. The sample holds tens of thousands of clones, around 87% seen once. General study points: Clonal expansion was seen in CD4+ and CD8+ blood T cells by week 6 at 0.1 to 3.0 mg/kg.

The sequence derives from an adult with an advanced solid tumor such as melanoma, head and neck, liver or kidney cancer. The starting material was CD4+ or CD8+ T cells sorted from blood, obtained in a trial of the OX40 agonist ivuxolimab. The chain is built from TRBV18 and TRBJ1-1; the match to TRBD1 covers 7 bases. The CDR3 sequence: CASSPDRENTEAFF. The CDR3 DNA is TGTGCCAGCTCACCAGACAGGGAGAACACTGAAGCTTTCTTT.